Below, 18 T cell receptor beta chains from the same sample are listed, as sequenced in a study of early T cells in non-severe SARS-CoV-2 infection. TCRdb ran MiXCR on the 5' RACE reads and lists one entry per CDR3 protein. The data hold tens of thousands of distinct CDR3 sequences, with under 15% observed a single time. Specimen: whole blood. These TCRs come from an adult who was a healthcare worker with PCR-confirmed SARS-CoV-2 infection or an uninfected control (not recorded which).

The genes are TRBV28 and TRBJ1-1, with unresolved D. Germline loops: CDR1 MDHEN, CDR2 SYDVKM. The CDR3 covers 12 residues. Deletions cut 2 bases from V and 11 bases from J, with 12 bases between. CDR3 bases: TGTGCCAGCAGTTTACAGGCCCAAAAGGCTTTCTTT. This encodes CASSLQAQKAFF. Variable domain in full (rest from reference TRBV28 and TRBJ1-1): DVKVTQSSRYLVKRTGEKVFLECVQDMDHENMFWYRQDPGLGLRLIYFSYDVKMKEKGDIPEGYSVSREKKERFSLILESASTNQTSMYLCASSLQAQKAFFGQGTRLTVV.

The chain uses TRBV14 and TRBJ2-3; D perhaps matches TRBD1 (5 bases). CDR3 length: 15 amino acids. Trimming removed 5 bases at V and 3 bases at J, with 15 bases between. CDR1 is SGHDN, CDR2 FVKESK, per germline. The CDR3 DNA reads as TGTGCCAGCAGCTTGGGATTTCAGGGAACAGATACGCAGTATTTT. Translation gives CASSLGFQGTDTQYF.

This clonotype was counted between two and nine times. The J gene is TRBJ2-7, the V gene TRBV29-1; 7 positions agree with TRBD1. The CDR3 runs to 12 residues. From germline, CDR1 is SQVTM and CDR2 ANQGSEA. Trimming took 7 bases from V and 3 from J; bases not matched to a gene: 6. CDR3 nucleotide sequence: TGCAGCGCTCGACAGGGTTTCTACGAGCAGTACTTC. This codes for CSARQGFYEQYF.

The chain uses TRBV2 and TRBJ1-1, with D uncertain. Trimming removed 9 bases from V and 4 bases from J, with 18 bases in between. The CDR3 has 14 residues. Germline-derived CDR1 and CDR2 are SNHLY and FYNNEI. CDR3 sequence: CASTPGHETTEAFF. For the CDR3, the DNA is TGTGCCAGTACCCCGGGCCACGAGACCACTGAAGCTTTCTTT.

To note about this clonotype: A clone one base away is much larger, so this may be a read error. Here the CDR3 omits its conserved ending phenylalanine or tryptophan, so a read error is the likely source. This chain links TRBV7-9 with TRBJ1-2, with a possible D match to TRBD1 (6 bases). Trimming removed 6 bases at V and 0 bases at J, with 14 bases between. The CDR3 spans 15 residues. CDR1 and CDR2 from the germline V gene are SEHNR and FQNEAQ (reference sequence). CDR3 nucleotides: TGTGCCAGCAGTCAACAGGGAGTAGCTAACTATGGCTACACCTAC. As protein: CASSQQGVANYGYTY.

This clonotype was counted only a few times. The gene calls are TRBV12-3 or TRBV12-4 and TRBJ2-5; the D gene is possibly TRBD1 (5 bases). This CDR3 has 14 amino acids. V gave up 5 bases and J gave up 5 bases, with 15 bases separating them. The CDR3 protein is CASSAPEGAETQYF. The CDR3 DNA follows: TGTGCCAGCAGTGCCCCTGAAGGGGCGGAGACCCAGTACTTC.

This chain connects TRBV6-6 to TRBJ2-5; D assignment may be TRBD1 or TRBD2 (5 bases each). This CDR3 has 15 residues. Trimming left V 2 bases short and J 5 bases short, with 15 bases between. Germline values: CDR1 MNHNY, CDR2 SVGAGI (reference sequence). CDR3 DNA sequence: TGTGCCAGCAGTTACGGCACCGGGGCTAGGGAGACCCAGTACTTC. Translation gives CASSYGTGARETQYF.

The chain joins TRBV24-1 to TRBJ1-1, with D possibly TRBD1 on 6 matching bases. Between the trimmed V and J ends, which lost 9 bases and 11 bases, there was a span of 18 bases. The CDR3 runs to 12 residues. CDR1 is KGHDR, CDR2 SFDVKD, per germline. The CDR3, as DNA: TGTGCCACCGAGGGGGGCTCAGGTGGTGCTTTCTTT. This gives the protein CATEGGSGGAFF.

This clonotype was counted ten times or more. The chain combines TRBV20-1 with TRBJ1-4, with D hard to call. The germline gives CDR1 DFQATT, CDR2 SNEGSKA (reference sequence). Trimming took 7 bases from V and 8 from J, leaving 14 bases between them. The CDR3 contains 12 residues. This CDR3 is CSGRQRAEKLFF. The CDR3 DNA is TGCAGTGGCCGACAAAGGGCGGAAAAACTGTTTTTT.

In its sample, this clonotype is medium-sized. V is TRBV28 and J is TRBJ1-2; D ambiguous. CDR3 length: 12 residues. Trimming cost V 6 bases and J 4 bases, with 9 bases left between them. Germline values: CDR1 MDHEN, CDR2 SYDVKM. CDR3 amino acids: CASRVGSYGYTF. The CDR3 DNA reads TGTGCCAGCAGGGTGGGGTCCTATGGCTACACCTTC.

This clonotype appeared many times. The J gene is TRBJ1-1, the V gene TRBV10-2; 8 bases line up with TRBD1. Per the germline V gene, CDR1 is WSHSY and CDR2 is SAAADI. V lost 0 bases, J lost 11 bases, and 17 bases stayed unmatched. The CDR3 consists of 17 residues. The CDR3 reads CASSESSSPRDRLGAFF. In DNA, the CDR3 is TGCGCCAGCAGTGAGTCTTCCAGCCCCCGGGACAGGCTCGGGGCTTTCTTT.

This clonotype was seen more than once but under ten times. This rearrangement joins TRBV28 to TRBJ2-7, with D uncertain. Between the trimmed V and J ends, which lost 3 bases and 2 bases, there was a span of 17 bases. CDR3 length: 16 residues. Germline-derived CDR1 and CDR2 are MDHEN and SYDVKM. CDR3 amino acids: CASSFSEEPPTYEQYF. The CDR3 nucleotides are TGTGCCAGCAGTTTCTCCGAGGAGCCGCCTACCTACGAGCAGTACTTC.

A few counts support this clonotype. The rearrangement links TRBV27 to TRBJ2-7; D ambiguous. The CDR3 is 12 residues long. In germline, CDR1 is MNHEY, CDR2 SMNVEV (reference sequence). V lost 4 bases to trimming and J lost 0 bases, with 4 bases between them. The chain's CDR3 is CASSSPSYEQYF. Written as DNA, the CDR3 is TGTGCCAGCAGTTCACCCTCCTACGAGCAGTACTTC.

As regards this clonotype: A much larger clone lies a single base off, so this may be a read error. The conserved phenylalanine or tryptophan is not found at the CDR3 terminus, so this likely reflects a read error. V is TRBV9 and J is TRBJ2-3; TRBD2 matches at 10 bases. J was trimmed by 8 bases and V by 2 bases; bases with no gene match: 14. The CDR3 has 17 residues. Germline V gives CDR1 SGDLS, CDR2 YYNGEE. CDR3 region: CASSVSSGSGAGGTQYL. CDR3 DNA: TGTGCCAGCAGCGTTTCTAGCGGGAGTGGGGCTGGAGGTACGCAGTATTTG.

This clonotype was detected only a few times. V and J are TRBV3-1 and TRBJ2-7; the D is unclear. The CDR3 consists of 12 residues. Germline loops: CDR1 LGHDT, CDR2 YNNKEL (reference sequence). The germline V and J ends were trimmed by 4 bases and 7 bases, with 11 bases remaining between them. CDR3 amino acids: CASSLYAGEQYF. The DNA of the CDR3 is TGTGCCAGCAGCCTTTACGCCGGTGAGCAGTACTTC.

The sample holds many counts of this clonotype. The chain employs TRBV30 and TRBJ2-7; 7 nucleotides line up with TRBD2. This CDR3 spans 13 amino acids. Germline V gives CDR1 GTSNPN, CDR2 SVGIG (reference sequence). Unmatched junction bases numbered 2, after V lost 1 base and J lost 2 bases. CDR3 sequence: CAWSGGLAYEQYF. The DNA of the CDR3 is TGTGCCTGGAGTGGTGGACTAGCCTACGAGCAGTACTTC.

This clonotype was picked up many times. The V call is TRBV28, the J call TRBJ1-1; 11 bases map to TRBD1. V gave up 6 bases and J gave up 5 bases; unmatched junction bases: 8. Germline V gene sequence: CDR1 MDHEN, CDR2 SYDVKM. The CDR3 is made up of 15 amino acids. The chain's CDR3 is CASSLGTGGYTEAFF. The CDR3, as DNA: TGTGCCAGCAGCTTGGGGACAGGGGGTTATACTGAAGCTTTCTTT.

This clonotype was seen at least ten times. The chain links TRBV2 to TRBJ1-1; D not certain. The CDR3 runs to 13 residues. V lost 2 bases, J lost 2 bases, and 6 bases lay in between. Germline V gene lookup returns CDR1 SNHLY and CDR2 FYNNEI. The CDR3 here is CASSEPDNTEAFF. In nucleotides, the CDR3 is TGTGCCAGCAGTGAACCGGATAACACTGAAGCTTTCTTT. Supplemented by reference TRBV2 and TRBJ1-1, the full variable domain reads EPEVTQTPSHQVTQMGQEVILRCVPISNHLYFYWYRQILGQKVEFLVSFYNNEISEKSEIFDDQFSVERPDGSNFTLKIRSTKLEDSAMYFCASSEPDNTEAFFGQGTRLTVV.